These T cell receptor beta chains were read from a single sample in a study of beta chain features in type 1 diabetes. Assay: immunoSEQ multiplex PCR; the TCRdb copy retains only in-frame clones and omits some. The repertoire consists of roughly 380,000 clones, with roughly 21% occurring once and the leading ten covering around 0.04%. The material sequenced was naive CD4+ T cells from blood. The receptor set was obtained from a woman under 30 in good health. Each CDR3 is given with its conserved first and last residue. The D gene is left open where the match is weak. Rows give clone size only sometimes, using once, few, many, or a class for an expanded clone.

j_call v_call cdr3_length d_call clone_size cdr3_aa cdr3_nt
TRBJ2-1 TRBV15 16 . few CATSRPGLGKYNEQFF TGTGCCACCAGCAGACCCGGGTTAGGCAAGTACAATGAGCAGTTCTTC
TRBJ1-2 TRBV6-6 14 . . CASSYSQGAGGYTF TGTGCCAGCAGTTACTCCCAAGGGGCGGGGGGCTACACCTTC
TRBJ2-5 TRBV4-2 15 TRBD2 . CASSPSSGGAETQYF TGTGCCAGCAGCCCCTCTAGCGGGGGGGCAGAGACCCAGTACTTC
TRBJ2-1 TRBV2 16 . few CASSDFKRRSYNEQFF TGTGCCAGCAGTGACTTTAAGCGCCGCTCCTACAATGAGCAGTTCTTC
TRBJ2-2 TRBV30 14 TRBD1 few CAWTGQGGTGELFF TGTGCCTGGACGGGACAGGGTGGCACCGGGGAGCTGTTTTTT
TRBJ2-1 TRBV4-2 15 TRBD1 few CASSSPARGRDEQFF TGTGCCAGCAGCTCCCCGGCCAGGGGGAGAGATGAGCAGTTCTTC
TRBJ2-3 TRBV4-1 16 TRBD2 . CASSQISGGGGDTQYF TGCGCCAGCAGCCAAATTAGCGGGGGAGGTGGGGATACGCAGTATTTT
TRBJ2-7 TRBV7-9 15 . . CASSSPRRDNYEQYF TGTGCCAGCAGCTCCCCCAGACGGGACAACTACGAGCAGTACTTC
TRBJ2-1 TRBV19 12 . . CASSPGDNEQFF TGTGCCAGTAGTCCGGGTGACAATGAGCAGTTCTTC
TRBJ2-2 TRBV9 18 TRBD2 . CASSPSPHPGLAVGELFF TGTGCCAGCAGCCCTAGCCCTCACCCGGGACTAGCGGTCGGGGAGCTGTTTTTT
TRBJ1-2 TRBV28 14 . . CASSRTHSSYGYTF TGTGCCAGCAGTAGGACTCACTCGAGCTATGGCTACACCTTC
TRBJ2-7 TRBV29-1 16 TRBD1 . CSAHRRGRTGRDEQYF TGCAGCGCTCATAGAAGGGGTCGGACAGGGCGTGACGAGCAGTACTTC
TRBJ2-3 TRBV29-1 11 TRBD1 . CSGDRGDTQYF TGCAGCGGAGACAGGGGCGATACGCAGTATTTT
TRBJ2-1 TRBV7-3 15 TRBD2 few CASSLTSGGYNEQFF TGTGCCAGCAGCCTAACTAGCGGGGGGTACAATGAGCAGTTCTTC
TRBJ2-3 TRBV30 16 . . CAWSRRAPRGADTQYF TGTGCCTGGAGTCGGCGGGCCCCCAGGGGCGCAGATACGCAGTATTTT
TRBJ2-2 TRBV7-9 14 . . CASSPFKESGELFF TGTGCCAGCAGCCCCTTCAAGGAGTCCGGGGAGCTGTTTTTT
TRBJ2-7 TRBV30 14 TRBD1 . CAWSEGGLDYEQYF TGTGCCTGGAGTGAAGGGGGCCTCGATTACGAGCAGTACTTC
TRBJ2-1 TRBV4-2 16 TRBD2 few CASSHSGGGTYNEQFF TGTGCCAGCAGCCACTCCGGGGGGGGAACCTACAATGAGCAGTTCTTC
TRBJ2-2 TRBV29-1 16 TRBD2 few CSVELAGMANTGELFF TGCAGCGTAGAACTAGCGGGAATGGCGAACACCGGGGAGCTGTTTTTT
TRBJ1-5 TRBV29-1 13 . few CSVTQGYNQPQHF TGCAGCGTGACCCAGGGATACAATCAGCCCCAGCATTTT
TRBJ2-4 TRBV5-1 14 TRBD2 . CASSGTSGKNIQYF TGCGCCAGCAGCGGAACTAGCGGGAAAAACATTCAGTACTTC
TRBJ2-5 TRBV7-8 13 . few CASSLTAQETQYF TGTGCCAGCAGCTTGACAGCCCAAGAGACCCAGTACTTC
TRBJ2-5 TRBV9 16 TRBD2 . CASSVAASGLQETQYF TGTGCCAGCAGCGTAGCGGCTAGCGGACTACAAGAGACCCAGTACTTC
TRBJ1-1 TRBV5-4 15 . few CASSLREPVNTEAFF TGTGCCAGCAGCTTGCGGGAACCAGTGAACACTGAAGCTTTCTTT
TRBJ1-6 TRBV6-5 15 TRBD1 . CASRPNTGVKSPLHF TGTGCCAGCAGACCCAACACAGGGGTGAAATCACCCCTCCACTTT
TRBJ2-1 TRBV7-8 17 TRBD2 few CASSISSGGGVDNEQFF TGTGCCAGCAGCATCTCCTCGGGGGGGGGAGTGGACAATGAGCAGTTCTTC
TRBJ1-1 TRBV29-1 13 . few CSVGQTLNTEAFF TGCAGCGTGGGGCAGACTCTGAACACTGAAGCTTTCTTT
TRBJ1-2 TRBV30 12 TRBD1 . CAKSGQGNRYTF TGTGCAAAATCCGGACAGGGGAACCGCTACACCTTC
TRBJ1-1 TRBV7-2 13 . . CASSNIRGTEAFF TGTGCCAGCAGCAACATTAGGGGGACTGAAGCTTTCTTT
TRBJ2-5 TRBV5-4 14 TRBD1 . CASSSQQGEETQYF TGTGCCAGCAGCTCCCAACAGGGGGAAGAGACCCAGTACTTC
TRBJ2-1 TRBV9 15 . few CASSPTPQGVDEQFF TGTGCCAGCAGCCCCACACCACAGGGAGTCGATGAGCAGTTCTTC
TRBJ2-7 TRBV20-1 11 TRBD2 few CGVSGSYEQYF TGCGGCGTTAGCGGGAGCTACGAGCAGTACTTC
TRBJ1-2 TRBV30 15 . few CAWSGYPNTNYGYTF TGTGCCTGGAGTGGGTACCCGAACACTAACTATGGCTACACCTTC
TRBJ2-7 TRBV18 14 TRBD1 . CASSSGTGTYEQYF TGTGCCAGCTCCTCCGGGACAGGTACCTACGAGCAGTACTTC
TRBJ2-5 TRBV30 13 . few CAWSRLAQETQYF TGTGCCTGGAGTCGGCTAGCCCAAGAGACCCAGTACTTC
TRBJ1-1 TRBV19 17 . . CASSSDRSPWGNTEAFF TGTGCCAGTAGTTCGGACAGAAGCCCTTGGGGGAACACTGAAGCTTTCTTT
TRBJ2-2 TRBV11-2 12 . . CASRLSGQLMFF TGTGCCAGCAGGCTTTCGGGACAACTTATGTTTTTT
TRBJ1-2 TRBV5-4 14 . . CASSPERGNYGYTF TGTGCCAGCTCACCCGAGCGGGGGAACTATGGCTACACCTTC
TRBJ2-5 TRBV2 15 TRBD2 few CASKPQVAGMQTQYF TGTGCCAGCAAGCCGCAGGTAGCGGGGATGCAGACCCAGTACTTC
TRBJ1-5 TRBV23-1 16 TRBD1 . CASSRPGQANNQPQHF TGCGCCAGCAGTCGTCCGGGACAGGCGAACAATCAGCCCCAGCATTTT
TRBJ2-7 TRBV7-2 14 . few CASSPYRLFNEQYF TGTGCCAGCAGCCCATACAGGTTGTTCAACGAGCAGTACTTC
TRBJ1-1 TRBV9 13 . . CASGPGGYTEAFF TGTGCCAGCGGTCCGGGGGGCTATACTGAAGCTTTCTTT
TRBJ1-2 TRBV25-1 16 . . CASSEAGSLREYGYTF TGTGCCAGCAGTGAAGCAGGATCCCTGAGGGAATATGGCTACACCTTC
TRBJ1-4 TRBV4-1 16 . . CASSQGSARGREKLFF TGCGCCAGCAGCCAAGGCTCGGCCCGGGGGAGAGAAAAACTGTTTTTT
TRBJ2-5 TRBV18 11 . . CASSLQETQYF TGTGCCAGCTCCCTACAAGAGACCCAGTACTTC